This TCR beta chain was recovered during a study of cytomegalovirus exposure and HLA in healthy donors. In the case of this clone: Its antigen is not known.

Germline V CDR1 and CDR2: MNHNS, SASEGT. J lost 5 bases, V lost 6 bases, and 11 bases had no gene match. The CDR3 runs to 15 residues. Study-level points and caveats: CMV serostatus was the only immune exposure information that was available.

Primers included in the PCR were 60 Vbeta and 13 Jbeta primers. TCRdb's table, derived via immunoSEQ multiplex PCR, lists solely in-frame clones and lacks some. The table records about 150,000 clones, 70% to 85% of them present only once. The rearrangement links TRBV6-1 to TRBJ1-1, with 8 nucleotides matching TRBD1. Material for sequencing was PBMCs. The sequence derives from a woman aged 45 to 65 in good health and CMV-seropositive. CDR3 sequence (DNA): TGTGCCAGCAGCTCTGGAACTACAGGGGGTACTGAAGCTTTCTTT. This sequence encodes CASSSGTTGGTEAFF.